The 9 T cell receptor beta chains listed next were all sequenced from one sample in a study of CD8+CD57+ T cells in acquired aplastic anemia. According to the study, genomic DNA was the template for TCR beta VDJ and CDR3 profiling. Each CDR3 protein is one row after TCRdb ran MiXCR on the reads. The table shows about 110,000 distinct CDR3 sequences, with 40% to 65% occurring only once. Sample: sorted CD4+, CD8+, or CD8+CD57+ T cells (not recorded which) from PBMCs. The receptors were sampled from a human donor in good health, serving as a control.

CDR3 sequence reads: CASKPGQGGRSYEQYF. For the CDR3, the DNA is TGTGCCAGCAAGCCGGGACAGGGGGGTAGGTCCTACGAGCAGTACTTC. The chain couples TRBV6-4 to TRBJ2-7; 11 bases fit TRBD1. Germline V gives CDR1 MRHNA, CDR2 SNTAGT. CDR3 length: 16 residues. The V and J ends lost 7 bases and 1 base, in that order; junction bases with no gene match: 9.

The chain uses TRBV27 and TRBJ1-3, with D possibly matching TRBD1 (6 bases). Trimming pared 9 bases from V and 0 bases from J, leaving 18 bases between. The CDR3 runs to 16 residues. From germline, CDR1 is MNHEY and CDR2 SMNVEV (reference sequence). The CDR3 DNA reads as TGTGCCAGTTCATCCCACTCGGGGGCCTCTGGAAACACCATATATTTT. It codes for CASSSHSGASGNTIYF.

Only a few counts were recorded for this clonotype. The chain is built from TRBV6-1 and TRBJ2-7, with 10 bases fitting TRBD1. Germline V gene data show CDR1 as MNHNS and CDR2 as SASEGT. There are 16 residues in the CDR3. The V and J ends lost 6 bases and 3 bases, in that order; junction bases with no gene match: 11. The CDR3 DNA follows: TGTGCCAGCAGCCTACAAACCGGGACAGGGGTCTACGAGCAGTACTTC. It specifies CASSLQTGTGVYEQYF.

The chain employs TRBV15 and TRBJ1-4, with TRBD1 matching 7 bases. CDR1 and CDR2 (germline): LNHNV, YYDKDF (reference sequence). This CDR3 comprises 15 residues. J was trimmed by 7 bases and V by 1 base; bases with no gene match: 6. The CDR3 nucleotides are TGTGCCACCAGCAGAGTTGGGCAGGGGGGTGAAAAACTGTTTTTT. This sequence encodes CATSRVGQGGEKLFF.

This rearrangement joins TRBV10-3 to TRBJ2-1; D is possibly TRBD2 (5 bases). CDR1 ENHRY and CDR2 SYGVKD come from the germline V gene. V was cut by 0 bases and J by 12 bases, with 12 bases left in between. This CDR3 has 13 amino acids. CDR3 sequence reads: CAISESRDKGQFF. CDR3 coding DNA: TGTGCCATCAGTGAGTCTCGGGATAAGGGGCAGTTCTTC.

This clonotype occurred many times. J is TRBJ1-1 and V is TRBV7-6; 7 bases line up with TRBD1. This CDR3 comprises 17 residues. Germline CDR1 SGHVS, CDR2 FNYEAQ. J lost 1 base, V lost 5 bases, and 13 bases had no gene match. The CDR3 region has the DNA TGTGCCAGCAGCGGAGACAGGGAGGGATTAGGGAACACTGAAGCTTTCTTT. Protein: CASSGDREGLGNTEAFF.

A few counts support this clonotype. The chain is built from TRBV19 and TRBJ2-5, with a weak D call TRBD1 (6 bases). The germline CDR1 and CDR2 sequences are LNHDA and SQIVND (reference sequence). The V end lost 5 bases, the J end lost 3 bases, and 10 bases lay between the germline ends. CDR3 size: 13 residues. The CDR3, as DNA: TGTGCCAGTAGTTGGGGGCAGGAAGAGACCCAGTACTTC. Protein: CASSWGQEETQYF.

At least ten counts were recorded for this clonotype. V gene TRBV9 combines with J gene TRBJ1-1, with D perhaps matching TRBD1 (6 bases). The CDR3 has 15 amino acids. The V and J ends lost 4 bases and 6 bases respectively, with 19 bases between them. Germline CDR1 is SGDLS and CDR2 is YYNGEE. In DNA, the CDR3 is TGTGCCAGCAGCTCCCCAGGGGCAGGGCATTCTGAAGCTTTCTTT. It codes for CASSSPGAGHSEAFF.

The chain has TRBV2 and TRBJ1-4; D is uncertain. Germline CDR1 SNHLY, CDR2 FYNNEI. The V and J ends lost 7 bases and 0 bases respectively, with 6 bases between them. The CDR3 covers 13 residues. Written as DNA, the CDR3 is TGTGCCAGCACTCGGGCAACTAATGAAAAACTGTTTTTT. Protein sequence: CASTRATNEKLFF.